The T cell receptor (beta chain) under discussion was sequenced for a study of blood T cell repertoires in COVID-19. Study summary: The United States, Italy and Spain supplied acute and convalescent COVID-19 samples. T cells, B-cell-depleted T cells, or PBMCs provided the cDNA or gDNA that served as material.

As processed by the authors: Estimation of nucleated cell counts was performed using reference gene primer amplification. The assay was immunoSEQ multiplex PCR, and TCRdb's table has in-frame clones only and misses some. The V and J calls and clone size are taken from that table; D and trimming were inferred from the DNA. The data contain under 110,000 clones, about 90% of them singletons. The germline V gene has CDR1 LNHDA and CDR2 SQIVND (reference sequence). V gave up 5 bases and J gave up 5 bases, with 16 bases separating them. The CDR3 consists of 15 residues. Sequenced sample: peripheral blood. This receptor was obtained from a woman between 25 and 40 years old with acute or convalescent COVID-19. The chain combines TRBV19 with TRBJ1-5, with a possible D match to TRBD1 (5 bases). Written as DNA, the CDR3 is TGTGCCAGTAGTGAGGAGGGGATGAGCTATCAGCCCCAGCATTTT. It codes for CASSEEGMSYQPQHF. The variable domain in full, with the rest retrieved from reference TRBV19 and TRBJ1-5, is DGGITQSPKYLFRKEGQNVTLSCEQNLNHDAMYWYRQDPGQGLRLIYYSQIVNDFQKGDIAEGYSVSREKKESFPLTVTSAQKNPTAFYLCASSEEGMSYQPQHFGDGTRLSIL.